This TCR beta chain was sequenced in a study of T cells after yellow fever vaccination. Study-level background: Any fraction with a low cell number was prepared using SMART-Seq v4 Ultra Low Input.

Study-level results: The bulk population could contribute abundant contaminating clonotypes to FACS-sorted repertoires. Faster peaking, at day 5 versus 15, marked a secondary response that was weaker.

Germline values: CDR1 SNHLY, CDR2 FYNNEI. The CDR3 sequence is 14 residues long. V dropped 5 bases and J dropped 7 bases, with 15 bases sitting between them. From the 5' RACE reads, TCRdb called clonotypes with MiXCR, one entry per CDR3 protein. The data hold roughly 250,000 distinct CDR3 sequences, with 10% to 15% observed a single time. On this clonotype: Its antigen is unknown.

The receptor was derived from a man between 25 and 39 years old who received the YFV17D yellow fever vaccine. J is TRBJ2-4 and V is TRBV2; no clear D gene. Sample: CD4+ T cells sorted from PBMCs, taken 45 days after the yellow fever booster vaccination. CDR3 coding DNA: TGTGCCAGCAGTTACGGATCCGGCTTGAACATTCAGTACTTC. Amino acids: CASSYGSGLNIQYF.